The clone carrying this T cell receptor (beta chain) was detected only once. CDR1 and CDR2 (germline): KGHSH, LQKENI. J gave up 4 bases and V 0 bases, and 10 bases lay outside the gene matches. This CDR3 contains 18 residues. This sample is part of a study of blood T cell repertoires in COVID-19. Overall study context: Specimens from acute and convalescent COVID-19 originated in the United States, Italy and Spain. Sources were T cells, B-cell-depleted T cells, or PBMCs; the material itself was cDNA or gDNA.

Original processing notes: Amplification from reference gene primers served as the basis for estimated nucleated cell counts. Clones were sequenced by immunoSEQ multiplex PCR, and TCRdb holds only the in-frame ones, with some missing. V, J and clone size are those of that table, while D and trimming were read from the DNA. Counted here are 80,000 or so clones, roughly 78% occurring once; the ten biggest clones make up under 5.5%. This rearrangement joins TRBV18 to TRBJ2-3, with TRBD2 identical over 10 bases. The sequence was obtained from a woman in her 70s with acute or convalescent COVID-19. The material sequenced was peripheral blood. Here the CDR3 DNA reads TGTGCCAGCTCACCACCGGAGGCAGCGGGGGGGGCAGCAGATACGCAGTATTTT. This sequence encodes CASSPPEAAGGAADTQYF.